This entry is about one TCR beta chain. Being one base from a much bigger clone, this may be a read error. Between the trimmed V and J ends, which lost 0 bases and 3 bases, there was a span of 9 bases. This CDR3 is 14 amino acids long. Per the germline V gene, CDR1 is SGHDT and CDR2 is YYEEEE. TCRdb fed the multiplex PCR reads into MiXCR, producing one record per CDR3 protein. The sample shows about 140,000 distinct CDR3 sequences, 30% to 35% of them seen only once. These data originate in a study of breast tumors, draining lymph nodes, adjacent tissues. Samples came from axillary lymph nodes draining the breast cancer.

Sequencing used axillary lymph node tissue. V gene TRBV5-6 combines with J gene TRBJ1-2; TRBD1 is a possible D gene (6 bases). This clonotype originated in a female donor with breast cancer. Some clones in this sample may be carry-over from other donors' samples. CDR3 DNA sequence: TGTGCCAGCAGCTTGGGACAGGCGCACTATGGCTACACCTTC. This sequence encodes CASSLGQAHYGYTF.